A selection of T cell receptor beta chains follows, all from one sample in a study of molecular identifiers for immune sequencing clone quantification. Via MiXCR, TCRdb re-called the PCR reads, giving one row per CDR3 protein. The sample records about half a million distinct CDR3 sequences, roughly a fifth being singletons. Sequenced sample: naive CD8+ T cells from blood, with Jurkat cell RNA spiked in. These receptors came from a human donor in good health. Some libraries in this study had Jurkat cell RNA spiked in. Each CDR3 is given with its conserved first and last residue. The D gene is left open where the match is weak. Clone size appears in some rows only: once, few, many, or a class for an expanded clone.

CASSLGGGAAGYTF	TGTGCCAGCAGCCTTGGGGGGGGGGCTGCTGGCTACACCTTC	TRBJ1-2	-	14	TRBV5-3	-
CASSVGLAGVRVDTGELFF	TGTGCCAGCAGCGTAGGGCTAGCGGGAGTGAGGGTCGACACCGGGGAGCTGTTTTTT	TRBJ2-2	TRBD2	19	TRBV9	few
CAGSSPTEAFF	TGTGCCGGCAGCTCCCCCACTGAAGCTTTCTTT	TRBJ1-1	-	11	TRBV5-4	-
CSARERGSGSYEQYF	TGCAGTGCTAGAGAGAGGGGTAGCGGGAGCTACGAGCAGTACTTC	TRBJ2-7	TRBD2	15	TRBV20-1	-
CSVSGKSSYEQYF	TGCAGCGTTAGTGGTAAAAGCTCCTACGAGCAGTACTTC	TRBJ2-7	-	13	TRBV29-1	-
CASSSRDYNEQFF	TGCGCCAGCAGCTCCCGGGACTACAATGAGCAGTTCTTC	TRBJ2-1	-	13	TRBV4-1	-
CASSLGTPREQYF	TGTGCCAGCAGCCTCGGGACTCCTCGCGAGCAGTACTTC	TRBJ2-7	-	13	TRBV13	-
CASSSIVQGYYGYTF	TGTGCCAGCAGCTCTATTGTACAGGGCTACTATGGCTACACCTTC	TRBJ1-2	-	15	TRBV7-2	many
CSAPRLAGGPYEQFF	TGCAGTGCGCCAAGACTAGCGGGAGGGCCCTATGAGCAGTTCTTC	TRBJ2-1	TRBD2	15	TRBV20-1	-
CASSVGLDTQYF	TGTGCCAGCAGCGTAGGACTTGATACGCAGTATTTT	TRBJ2-3	-	12	TRBV7-9	many
CASSLVGTVYEQYF	TGTGCCAGCAGCTTAGTAGGGACAGTCTACGAGCAGTACTTC	TRBJ2-7	TRBD1	14	TRBV7-9	few
CASSPDRGDEKLFF	TGTGCCAGCAGCCCGGACAGGGGGGATGAAAAACTGTTTTTT	TRBJ1-4	TRBD1	14	TRBV7-9	many
CASRRGGSYTQYF	TGTGCCAGCAGACGGGGCGGGAGTTATACGCAGTATTTT	TRBJ2-3	-	13	TRBV21-1	many
CAISELRGEPYF	TGTGCCATCAGTGAGTTGCGCGGGGAGCCCTACTTC	TRBJ2-7	-	12	TRBV10-3	many
CASSTLAGGTGELFF	TGTGCCAGCAGTACCTTAGCGGGAGGAACCGGGGAGCTGTTTTTT	TRBJ2-2	TRBD2	15	TRBV3-1	-
CASSLLEKNTGELFF	TGTGCCAGCAGCTTATTGGAGAAGAACACCGGGGAGCTGTTTTTT	TRBJ2-2	-	15	TRBV7-9	many
CASSTRLGPNEQFF	TGTGCCAGCAGCACACGACTAGGACCCAATGAGCAGTTCTTC	TRBJ2-1	-	14	TRBV7-6	-
CASSSGLEQFF	TGTGCCAGCAGCTCGGGTCTGGAGCAGTTCTTC	TRBJ2-1	-	11	TRBV7-3	few
CSVTGDTGELFF	TGCAGCGTAACAGGGGACACCGGGGAGCTGTTTTTT	TRBJ2-2	TRBD1	12	TRBV29-1	many
CASLGGSTQYF	TGTGCCAGCTTAGGGGGAAGTACGCAGTATTTT	TRBJ2-3	-	11	TRBV27	many
CASSSRSVDTQYF	TGTGCCAGCAGTTCGCGATCTGTGGATACGCAGTATTTT	TRBJ2-3	-	13	TRBV12-3/TRBV12-4	many
CASQISTEAFF	TGTGCCAGCCAGATCAGTACTGAAGCTTTCTTT	TRBJ1-1	-	11	TRBV12-3/TRBV12-4	few
CAWSGLRAGAFF	TGTGCCTGGAGTGGGTTACGGGCGGGAGCTTTCTTT	TRBJ1-1	-	12	TRBV30	many
CASSWGRGNFQETQYF	TGTGCCAGCAGCTGGGGGAGGGGAAACTTCCAAGAGACCCAGTACTTC	TRBJ2-5	TRBD2	16	TRBV11-2	few
CASSTSGTGNTEAFF	TGTGCCAGCTCAACATCCGGGACAGGGAACACTGAAGCTTTCTTT	TRBJ1-1	TRBD1	15	TRBV6-2/TRBV6-3	-
CATSSHLAGWQETQYF	TGTGCCACCAGCAGCCATTTAGCGGGGTGGCAAGAGACCCAGTACTTC	TRBJ2-5	TRBD2	16	TRBV15	-
CASSFQGRSKNIQYF	TGTGCCAGCAGTTTCCAGGGGAGATCCAAAAACATTCAGTACTTC	TRBJ2-4	-	15	TRBV27	-
CASSHKTGELFF	TGTGCCAGCAGTCATAAGACCGGGGAGCTGTTTTTT	TRBJ2-2	-	12	TRBV6-2/TRBV6-3	many
CASSLLAGTGEQFF	TGTGCCAGCAGCTTACTAGCGGGAACCGGTGAGCAGTTCTTC	TRBJ2-1	TRBD2	14	TRBV7-3	-